This is a list of T cell receptor beta chains from one sample in a study of T cell changes during pregnancy in multiple sclerosis. Produced via immunoSEQ multiplex PCR; TCRdb's table is partial and in-frame only. The repertoire has approximately 70,000 clones, around 92% of them found once; the top ten carry 1.1% to 1.5%. The source was peripheral blood, collected in the second trimester of pregnancy. These TCRs come from a female donor in good health, enrolled as a control in a pregnancy study. CDR3s include the opening cysteine and the closing phenylalanine or tryptophan. The D gene is left open where the match is weak. A clone size is listed for some rows: how often the clone was seen (once, few, many), or a class if it is expanded.

DNA,CDR3,J,D,size,V
TGCGCCAGCAGCCCGCGACAGGGGGCAGTGGACACTGAAGCTTTCTTT,CASSPRQGAVDTEAFF,TRBJ1-1,TRBD1,.,TRBV5-1
TGTGCCAGCAGCTTGATTAGTGGGGGACTAGCGGTTTACGAGCAGTACTTC,CASSLISGGLAVYEQYF,TRBJ2-7,TRBD2,.,TRBV5-5
TGTGCCAGCAGTCCTCGCCGGGGAGGCAACACCATATATTTT,CASSPRRGGNTIYF,TRBJ1-3,.,.,TRBV6-5
TGTGCCAGTTTGCTCGGACAGTCCCGCGATGAGCAGTTCTTC,CASLLGQSRDEQFF,TRBJ2-1,.,.,TRBV2
TGTGCCAGCAGTTCCCCTGGCAGGCCCTATGGCTACACCTTC,CASSSPGRPYGYTF,TRBJ1-2,.,.,TRBV6-6
TGTGCCAGCAGCTTAGGGGGGGGGCTGGGCACTGAAGCTTTCTTT,CASSLGGGLGTEAFF,TRBJ1-1,.,.,TRBV7-9
TGTGCCAGCAGCTGGGGGGGGGATACGCAGTATTTT,CASSWGGDTQYF,TRBJ2-3,TRBD2,.,TRBV28
TGTGCCAGCAGCCCTACCCCTCTAGCGGGAGGAGGCAATGAGCAGTTCTTC,CASSPTPLAGGGNEQFF,TRBJ2-1,TRBD2,.,TRBV7-3
TGTGCCAGCTCTAGCCCTGACAGGGGGGGCAATGAGCAGTTCTTC,CASSSPDRGGNEQFF,TRBJ2-1,TRBD1,.,TRBV18
TGTGCCAGCAGTTTGATTCTAGCGGGTGGCGATGAGCAGTTCTTC,CASSLILAGGDEQFF,TRBJ2-1,TRBD2,.,TRBV28
TGTGCCATCAGTGCCCTCCTTTCTAGGGGCGACACTGAAGCTTTCTTT,CAISALLSRGDTEAFF,TRBJ1-1,.,.,TRBV10-3
TGTGCCAGTAGTCCTACAGGGGGCTCCGAGCAGTACTTC,CASSPTGGSEQYF,TRBJ2-7,TRBD1,few,TRBV19
TGTGCCAGCAGGGCCGACAGGGGCCAAGAGACCCAGTACTTC,CASRADRGQETQYF,TRBJ2-5,TRBD1,.,TRBV2
TGTGCCAGCAGTTTGGGCGGCGGGACCTACGAGCAGTACTTC,CASSLGGGTYEQYF,TRBJ2-7,.,.,TRBV28
TGCGCCAGCAGCCCCCAACCGGGAGCAGATACGCAGTATTTT,CASSPQPGADTQYF,TRBJ2-3,.,.,TRBV4-1
TGTGCCAGCGAAGGGGCTAGCACAGATACGCAGTATTTT,CASEGASTDTQYF,TRBJ2-3,.,.,TRBV11-1
TGTGCCAGTGGGGGACTAGGGAAGGCCCTGACTGAAGCTTTCTTT,CASGGLGKALTEAFF,TRBJ1-1,.,.,TRBV19
TGTGCCAGCTATGGGGCGTTTACTGATACGCAGTATTTT,CASYGAFTDTQYF,TRBJ2-3,.,.,TRBV18
TGTGCCAGCAGCTCGGGACTAGCGGGGGGGCAACGCAATGAGCAGTTCTTC,CASSSGLAGGQRNEQFF,TRBJ2-1,TRBD2,.,TRBV11-2
TGTGCCAGCAGCTTAGGCGGCAGGGGATATGGCTACACCTTC,CASSLGGRGYGYTF,TRBJ1-2,.,.,TRBV11-1
TGTGCCAGCAGCTTGGGTCTAGCGGGAGGGGGAGAGACCCAGTACTTC,CASSLGLAGGGETQYF,TRBJ2-5,TRBD2,.,TRBV5-5
TGTGCCAGCAGTGCGACAGGGGTAGCTAACTATGGCTACACCTTC,CASSATGVANYGYTF,TRBJ1-2,TRBD1,.,TRBV28
TGTGCCACCAGGTCCGGCCCCGGGACAGGGGGGTTAGGCTACACCTTC,CATRSGPGTGGLGYTF,TRBJ1-2,TRBD1,.,TRBV15
TGTGCCAGCAGCTTGGGAGACTCAAAGGGCTACACCTTC,CASSLGDSKGYTF,TRBJ1-2,.,.,TRBV5-5
TGTGCCAGCAGTTTAGTCAATCTGATAGATTCACCCCTCCACTTT,CASSLVNLIDSPLHF,TRBJ1-6,.,.,TRBV28
TGTGCCAGCAGTGACGGACAGGGGGCCAATGGCTACACCTTC,CASSDGQGANGYTF,TRBJ1-2,TRBD1,many,TRBV6-4
TGTGCCAGCAGCCTTACAGGGGAGACGAATCACGAGCAGTACTTC,CASSLTGETNHEQYF,TRBJ2-7,TRBD1,.,TRBV5-6
TGTGCCAGCAGCCCCGCCCGCAGCGGGAGGGACTACGGGCAGTACTTC,CASSPARSGRDYGQYF,TRBJ2-7,TRBD2,.,TRBV7-9
TGTGCCAGCAGCTTTACCAGGCCAAGCTCTGGAAACACCATATATTTT,CASSFTRPSSGNTIYF,TRBJ1-3,.,.,TRBV7-8
TGTGCCAGCACCCACGGGGACTCCTACGAGCAGTACTTC,CASTHGDSYEQYF,TRBJ2-7,.,few,TRBV28
TGTGCCAGCAGCAGGGACAGGGAGAGGACTGAAGCTTTCTTT,CASSRDRERTEAFF,TRBJ1-1,TRBD1,.,TRBV7-2
TGTGCCAGCAGCGTCGGGGTAAGCGAAGCGGGAGGGCCGGGGCAGTACTTC,CASSVGVSEAGGPGQYF,TRBJ2-7,TRBD2,.,TRBV9
TGTGCCAGCTCACCGTCTAGCGGAACTTACGAGCAGTACTTC,CASSPSSGTYEQYF,TRBJ2-7,TRBD2,.,TRBV18
TGTGCCAGCAGTGACTCTGTAACGGGACAGCACACCCCGGGCGCTTTCTTT,CASSDSVTGQHTPGAFF,TRBJ1-1,TRBD1,.,TRBV6-4
TGTGCCTGGAGTAACAGGGGAAACATTCAGTACTTC,CAWSNRGNIQYF,TRBJ2-4,TRBD1,.,TRBV30
TGTGCCAGCAGTTTAGAACCCCCGCAGGGGTACCAAGAGACCCAGTACTTC,CASSLEPPQGYQETQYF,TRBJ2-5,.,.,TRBV27
TGTGCCAGCAGCTTAGACGCGGGCACAGATACGCAGTATTTT,CASSLDAGTDTQYF,TRBJ2-3,.,.,TRBV7-2
TGTGCCAGCAGGCACGGGACTGAAGAGACCCAGTACTTC,CASRHGTEETQYF,TRBJ2-5,.,.,TRBV11-3
TGCAGCGTTGAAGGACTAGCGGACTACGAGCAGTACTTC,CSVEGLADYEQYF,TRBJ2-7,TRBD2,once,TRBV29-1
TGTGCCAGCACCTCTGACGGGGGGGCCGCCAAACTGTTTTTT,CASTSDGGAAKLFF,TRBJ1-4,.,.,TRBV9
TGTGCCAGCAGCCCGGGGAGCCATATCACAGATACGCAGTATTTT,CASSPGSHITDTQYF,TRBJ2-3,.,.,TRBV7-3
TGTGCCAGCAGCCAACTAAGTCTAGGACTTACAGATACGCAGTATTTT,CASSQLSLGLTDTQYF,TRBJ2-3,.,.,TRBV14
TGTGCCAGCAGCGGAGGCAGGGGTTTGGAGACCCAGTACTTC,CASSGGRGLETQYF,TRBJ2-5,.,.,TRBV6-1
TGCGCCAGCAGGCTCTTAACCCAGGGTCCCACCGGGGAGCTGTTTTTT,CASRLLTQGPTGELFF,TRBJ2-2,.,.,TRBV4-1
TGTGCCAGCAGCGTAGAGGGACTAGCGGCCAATGAGCAGTTCTTC,CASSVEGLAANEQFF,TRBJ2-1,TRBD2,.,TRBV9
TGTGCCAGTAGTCATGGGGGGACTGAAGCTTTCTTT,CASSHGGTEAFF,TRBJ1-1,.,.,TRBV19
TGTGCCAGCAGCAAGGGGGTCGGTGGGGCCAACGTCCTGACTTTC,CASSKGVGGANVLTF,TRBJ2-6,.,.,TRBV6-4
TGTGCCAGTATCGTAGGAACAGCAAAGAACACTGAAGCTTTCTTT,CASIVGTAKNTEAFF,TRBJ1-1,.,once,TRBV19
TGTGCCATCAGGACAGGGTCTGGAAACACCATATATTTT,CAIRTGSGNTIYF,TRBJ1-3,TRBD1,.,TRBV10-3
TGTGCCAGCAGACCGGCGGGGGGATTGAACACCGGGGAGCTGTTTTTT,CASRPAGGLNTGELFF,TRBJ2-2,TRBD2,once,TRBV28
TGCGCCAGCAGCTGGGACAGAGTGAACACTGAAGCTTTCTTT,CASSWDRVNTEAFF,TRBJ1-1,TRBD1,.,TRBV5-1
TGTGCCAGCAGTGCCCTTGAGCAGGGCTGGCTGTTTTTT,CASSALEQGWLFF,TRBJ1-4,.,few,TRBV2
TGTGCTAGTGCCCTCAGCGGGGCTAACTATGGCTACACCTTC,CASALSGANYGYTF,TRBJ1-2,.,.,TRBV12-5
TGCGCCAGCAGCCAAGATCGAGGTAGGGGTATGAGGAATGAGCAGTTCTTC,CASSQDRGRGMRNEQFF,TRBJ2-1,.,.,TRBV4-3
TGTGCCAGCTCACCAATACTTAGGAGACTAGCGAACGACAATGAGCAGTTCTTC,CASSPILRRLANDNEQFF,TRBJ2-1,TRBD2,.,TRBV18
TGTGCCAGTAGTAAGGACAGGAATTCACCCCTCCACTTT,CASSKDRNSPLHF,TRBJ1-6,TRBD1,.,TRBV19
TGTGCCAGCAGTTCGGACTGGATGCCTTATGGCTACACCTTC,CASSSDWMPYGYTF,TRBJ1-2,.,.,TRBV2
TGCGCCAGCAGCCAAGGACAGGGAACCTACGAGCAGTACTTC,CASSQGQGTYEQYF,TRBJ2-7,TRBD1,.,TRBV4-1
TGTGCCAGCAGCTTAGCCGTCGGCTCCTATAATTCACCCCTCCACTTT,CASSLAVGSYNSPLHF,TRBJ1-6,.,.,TRBV13
TGTGCCAGCAGGGAAGCGGGAGGGACCTACGAGCAGTACTTC,CASREAGGTYEQYF,TRBJ2-7,TRBD2,.,TRBV25-1